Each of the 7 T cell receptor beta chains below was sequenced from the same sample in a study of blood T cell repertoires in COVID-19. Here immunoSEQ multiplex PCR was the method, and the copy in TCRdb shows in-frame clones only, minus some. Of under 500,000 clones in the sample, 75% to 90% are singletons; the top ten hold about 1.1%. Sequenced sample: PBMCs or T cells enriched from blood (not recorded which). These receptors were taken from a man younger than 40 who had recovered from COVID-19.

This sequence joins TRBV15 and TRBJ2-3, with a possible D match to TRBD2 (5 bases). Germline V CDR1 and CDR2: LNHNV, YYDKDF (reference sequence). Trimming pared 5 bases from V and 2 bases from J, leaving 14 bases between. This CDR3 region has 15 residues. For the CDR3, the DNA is TGTGCCACCAGCGGACTCCGGGCGGCCACAGATACGCAGTATTTT. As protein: CATSGLRAATDTQYF.

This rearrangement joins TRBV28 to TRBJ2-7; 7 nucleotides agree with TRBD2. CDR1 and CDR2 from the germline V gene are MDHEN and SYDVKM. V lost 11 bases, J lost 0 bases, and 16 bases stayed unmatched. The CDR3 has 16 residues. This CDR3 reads CASGASGEGSSYEQYF. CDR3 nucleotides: TGTGCCTCTGGGGCTAGCGGAGAGGGAAGCTCCTACGAGCAGTACTTC.

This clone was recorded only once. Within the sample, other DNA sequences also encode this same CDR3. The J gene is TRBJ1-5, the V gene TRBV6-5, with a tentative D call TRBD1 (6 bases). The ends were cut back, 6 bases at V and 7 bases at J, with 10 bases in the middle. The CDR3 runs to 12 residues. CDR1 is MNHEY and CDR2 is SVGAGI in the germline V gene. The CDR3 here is CASSSGGQPQHF. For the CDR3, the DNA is TGTGCCAGCAGCTCTGGGGGCCAGCCCCAGCATTTT.

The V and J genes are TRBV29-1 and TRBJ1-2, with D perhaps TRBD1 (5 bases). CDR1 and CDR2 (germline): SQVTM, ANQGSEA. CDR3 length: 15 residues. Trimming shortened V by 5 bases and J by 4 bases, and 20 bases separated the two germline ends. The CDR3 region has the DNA TGCAGCGTTCGAACGAGCACAGGAGCCGGCTATGGCTACACCTTC. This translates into CSVRTSTGAGYGYTF.

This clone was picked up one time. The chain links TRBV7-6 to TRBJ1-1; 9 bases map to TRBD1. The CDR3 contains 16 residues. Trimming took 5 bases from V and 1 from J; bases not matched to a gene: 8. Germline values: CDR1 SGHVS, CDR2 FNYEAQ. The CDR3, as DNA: TGTGCCAGCAGCAATCCGGGACAGGGAAGGAACACTGAAGCTTTCTTT. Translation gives CASSNPGQGRNTEAFF.

DNA of the CDR3: TGTGCCAGCAAACAAGACAGCCCGGAGACCCAGTACTTC. It yields the protein CASKQDSPETQYF. This chain connects TRBV6-5 to TRBJ2-5, with D perhaps TRBD1 (5 bases). Germline V gene lookup returns CDR1 MNHEY and CDR2 SVGAGI. CDR3 size: 13 residues. Trimming took off 7 bases at V and 5 bases at J, with 14 bases between the two ends.

The CDR3 loop reads CASSPDRARDQPQHF. The CDR3 DNA reads TGTGCCAGTAGTCCAGACAGGGCTCGGGATCAGCCCCAGCATTTT. The chain uses TRBV19 and TRBJ1-5; 7 nucleotides align to TRBD1. This CDR3 contains 15 residues. The trim removed 5 bases at V and 5 bases at J, leaving 9 bases unmatched. CDR1 and CDR2 (germline): LNHDA, SQIVND (reference sequence).